This is a list of T cell receptor beta chains from one sample in a study of blood T cell repertoires in COVID-19. Profiling relied on immunoSEQ multiplex PCR, and the TCRdb table lists in-frame clones only, not all of them. The table has 150,000 to 160,000 clones, around three quarters seen once. The sequencing input was peripheral blood. These receptors all come from a man at least 80 years old with acute or convalescent COVID-19. CDR3s include the opening cysteine and the closing phenylalanine or tryptophan. D genes are given only for firm matches. Where a row states a size, it is once, few, many or the class of an expanded clone; other rows omit it.

j_call d_call cdr3_length clone_size v_call cdr3_aa cdr3_nt
TRBJ1-1 . 15 . TRBV5-6 CASSLGQKQVTEAFF TGTGCCAGCAGCTTAGGACAGAAGCAGGTCACTGAAGCTTTCTTT
TRBJ2-1 TRBD2 17 few TRBV9 CASSVELGSSGRDEQFF TGTGCCAGCAGCGTAGAATTAGGGTCTAGCGGTAGAGATGAGCAGTTCTTC
TRBJ2-5 . 11 . TRBV20-1 CSVRAGETQYF TGCAGCGTGAGGGCCGGCGAGACCCAGTACTTC
TRBJ1-1 . 13 . TRBV5-8 CASSLGGGTEAFF TGTGCCAGCAGCTTGGGGGGGGGCACTGAAGCTTTCTTT
TRBJ1-3 . 12 . TRBV30 CAWRGSGNTIYF TGTGCCTGGAGGGGCTCCGGAAACACCATATATTTT
TRBJ2-1 TRBD2 16 . TRBV7-9 CASSWRMGRGNNEQFF TGTGCCAGCAGCTGGCGGATGGGGAGGGGAAACAATGAGCAGTTCTTC
TRBJ2-1 TRBD1 17 . TRBV5-4 CASSSTARDSPYNEQFF TGTGCCAGCAGCTCGACAGCCCGGGACAGCCCCTACAATGAGCAGTTCTTC
TRBJ2-5 TRBD2 13 . TRBV6-5 CASSYGGVETQYF TGTGCCAGCAGTTATGGGGGGGTCGAGACCCAGTACTTC
TRBJ1-4 . 18 . TRBV9 CASSVALQAAPGNEKLFF TGTGCCAGCAGCGTAGCTTTACAGGCCGCACCTGGTAATGAAAAACTGTTTTTT
TRBJ1-1 TRBD1 14 many TRBV28 CASSLGTGSSEAFF TGTGCCAGCAGTTTGGGGACAGGGTCCTCTGAAGCTTTCTTT
TRBJ1-6 . 14 . TRBV5-5 CASSLDGGVSPLHF TGTGCCAGCAGCTTGGACGGGGGAGTCTCACCCCTCCACTTT
TRBJ2-7 . 14 . TRBV11-3 CASSITGFNREQYF TGTGCCAGCAGCATCACAGGATTTAACCGCGAGCAGTACTTC
TRBJ2-1 . 15 once TRBV2 CASSETGSSYNEQFF TGTGCCAGCAGTGAAACAGGCAGCTCCTACAATGAGCAGTTCTTC
TRBJ1-1 . 14 . TRBV3-1/TRBV3-2 CASSQVGGGTEAFF TGTGCCAGCAGCCAAGTGGGGGGAGGCACTGAAGCTTTCTTT
TRBJ1-2 TRBD1 16 . TRBV2 CASSEGQGYGGYGYTF TGTGCCAGCAGTGAGGGACAGGGGTATGGGGGCTATGGCTACACCTTC
TRBJ1-3 . 18 . TRBV2 CASSEAPRGGFSGNTIYF TGTGCCAGCAGTGAAGCCCCAAGGGGGGGGTTCTCTGGAAACACCATATATTTT
TRBJ1-2 TRBD1 18 . TRBV19 CASSIYSPGQGAQGGYTF TGTGCCAGTAGTATTTATTCCCCCGGGCAGGGGGCGCAGGGTGGCTACACCTTC
TRBJ2-5 TRBD1 13 . TRBV9 CASSVVPQGAQYF TGTGCCAGCAGCGTAGTTCCTCAGGGGGCCCAGTACTTC
TRBJ1-1 . 16 . TRBV5-1 CASSSLGLGVGTEAFF TGCGCCAGCAGCTCCCTGGGGCTAGGGGTGGGCACTGAAGCTTTCTTT
TRBJ2-2 TRBD2 13 . TRBV7-2 CASSSTSVGELFF TGTGCCAGCAGCAGCACTAGCGTCGGGGAGCTGTTTTTT
TRBJ2-5 TRBD2 15 . TRBV2 CASSDGGLAGQTQYF TGTGCCAGCAGTGACGGTGGACTAGCGGGGCAGACCCAGTACTTC
TRBJ1-2 . 15 . TRBV19 CASSLPLGGYYGYTF TGTGCCAGTAGTTTGCCCCTCGGGGGGTACTATGGCTACACCTTC
TRBJ1-1 TRBD1 15 . TRBV15 CATSREGQGEAEAFF TGTGCCACCAGCAGAGAGGGACAGGGAGAAGCTGAAGCTTTCTTT
TRBJ2-2 TRBD1 15 . TRBV9 CASSEQGAYTGELFF TGTGCCAGCAGCGAACAGGGGGCATACACCGGGGAGCTGTTTTTT
TRBJ1-1 . 16 . TRBV18 CASSPPIVGGPGEAFF TGTGCCAGCTCACCACCTATCGTAGGTGGTCCCGGGGAAGCTTTCTTT
TRBJ1-1 TRBD1 15 . TRBV4-3 CASSLEQGAGTEAFF TGCGCCAGCAGCCTAGAACAGGGGGCGGGCACTGAAGCTTTCTTT
TRBJ2-1 . 16 few TRBV28 CASSLNKASSYNEQFF TGTGCCAGCAGTCTAAACAAAGCGAGCTCCTACAATGAGCAGTTCTTC
TRBJ2-1 TRBD1 15 . TRBV4-3 CASSQGGTGDNEQFF TGCGCCAGCAGCCAAGGAGGGACAGGGGACAATGAGCAGTTCTTC
TRBJ2-1 TRBD1 16 . TRBV19 CASSPDRQGTHNEQFF TGTGCCAGTAGTCCCGATCGACAGGGGACACACAATGAGCAGTTCTTC
TRBJ2-6 TRBD2 17 . TRBV11-3 CASSLDAGGAGANVLTF TGTGCCAGCAGCTTAGATGCGGGAGGGGCTGGGGCCAACGTCCTGACTTTC
TRBJ1-1 . 14 once TRBV5-5 CASSLGSSNTEAFF TGTGCCAGCAGCTTGGGAAGCTCAAACACTGAAGCTTTCTTT
TRBJ1-2 . 14 . TRBV6-5 CASSYEGQPYGYTF TGTGCCAGCAGTTACGAGGGTCAACCGTATGGCTACACCTTC
TRBJ2-5 TRBD2 15 . TRBV11-3 CASSFRAGDQETQYF TGTGCCAGCAGCTTCCGGGCGGGGGACCAAGAGACCCAGTACTTC
TRBJ2-5 TRBD1 13 . TRBV7-3 CASSTQGSGTQYF TGTGCCAGCAGCACACAGGGGTCGGGGACCCAGTACTTC
TRBJ1-2 TRBD1 15 . TRBV19 CASSTPDRAGYGYTF TGTGCCAGTAGTACCCCGGACAGGGCGGGCTATGGCTACACCTTC
TRBJ2-3 . 15 . TRBV15 CATSRVGGITDTQYF TGTGCCACCAGCAGAGTGGGAGGTATCACAGATACGCAGTATTTT
TRBJ1-1 . 12 . TRBV30 CAWSVRGTEAFF TGTGCCTGGAGTGTACGGGGGACTGAAGCTTTCTTT
TRBJ2-1 TRBD2 13 . TRBV2 CASSYAGVSLQFF TGTGCCAGCTCCTACGCGGGGGTCTCTCTGCAGTTCTTC
TRBJ1-1 TRBD1 14 . TRBV7-2 CASSMGQGGTEAFF TGTGCCAGCAGCATGGGACAGGGAGGCACTGAAGCTTTCTTT
TRBJ1-2 TRBD1 16 . TRBV18 CASSPDREWGNYGYTF TGTGCCAGCTCACCGGACAGGGAGTGGGGTAACTATGGCTACACCTTC
TRBJ1-2 . 13 . TRBV2 CASSEVPEGGYTF TGTGCCAGCAGTGAAGTCCCTGAGGGCGGCTACACCTTC
TRBJ2-7 TRBD2 16 . TRBV11-3 CASSFLSGGGLSEQYF TGTGCCAGCAGCTTTCTTTCCGGGGGGGGATTGTCCGAGCAGTACTTC
TRBJ2-7 . 15 . TRBV27 CASSLIGTGPYEQYF TGTGCCAGCAGCCTTATTGGTACCGGTCCCTACGAGCAGTACTTC
TRBJ2-5 TRBD1 11 . TRBV20-1 CSVGTGETQYF TGCAGTGTCGGGACAGGAGAGACCCAGTACTTC
TRBJ2-3 . 13 . TRBV7-3 CASSLEYRDTQYF TGTGCCAGCAGCTTAGAGTACAGAGATACGCAGTATTTT
TRBJ2-3 . 13 . TRBV10-2 CASSVTSTDTQYF TGCGCCAGCAGTGTTACAAGCACAGATACGCAGTATTTT
TRBJ2-7 . 12 . TRBV30 CAWSVRGTEQYF TGTGCCTGGAGTGTCCGGGGGACCGAGCAGTACTTC
TRBJ2-7 . 13 . TRBV5-1 CASGGLTSDEQYF TGCGCCAGCGGGGGACTGACGTCTGATGAGCAGTACTTC
TRBJ1-1 TRBD1 16 . TRBV9 CASSLSGGGWNTEAFF TGTGCCAGCAGCCTGTCAGGGGGCGGGTGGAACACTGAAGCTTTCTTT
TRBJ2-6 TRBD1 18 . TRBV7-2 CASSLGTGQISGANVLTF TGTGCCAGCAGCTTAGGGACAGGCCAAATCTCTGGGGCCAACGTCCTGACTTTC
TRBJ2-3 . 14 . TRBV5-1 CASKISGRTDTQYF TGCGCCAGCAAAATTAGCGGCCGCACAGATACGCAGTATTTT
TRBJ1-1 . 13 . TRBV10-3 CATGGGRGTEAFF TGTGCCACGGGCGGGGGGCGAGGGACTGAAGCTTTCTTT
TRBJ2-1 . 14 . TRBV15 CATSRDRGYNEQFF TGTGCCACCAGCAGAGACAGGGGTTACAATGAGCAGTTCTTC
TRBJ2-1 . 14 . TRBV6-5 CATSRDTSSNEQFF TGTGCCACGAGCCGGGACACTTCGAGCAATGAGCAGTTCTTC
TRBJ2-3 . 15 . TRBV5-4 CASSPPSRGSDTQYF TGTGCCAGCAGCCCACCCTCGCGGGGCTCAGATACGCAGTATTTT
TRBJ1-4 TRBD1 12 few TRBV5-5 CASSWDRGGGAF TGTGCCAGCAGCTGGGACAGGGGCGGTGGAGCTTTT